This T cell receptor beta chain was retrieved from a study of blood T cells in healthy people across ages. This CDR3 has 14 residues. The V gene's germline CDR1 is MDHEN and CDR2 SYDVKM. V shed 5 bases and J shed 0 bases, with 8 bases lying between them. There are a few counts of this clonotype. Its antigen remains unknown. In this CDR3 the conserved last residue, phenylalanine or tryptophan, is missing, so a read error is likely. Study findings and constraints: Strongly correlated with naive T cell percentage was TCR beta diversity.

A J-beta primer mix and a sample-barcoded 5' primer were used in a second PCR of about 7 to 12 cycles. The template-switch adaptor was a 5' adaptor with 12 random nucleotides. It tagged each cDNA molecule. TCRdb used MiXCR to reprocess the 5' RACE reads, holding one entry per CDR3 protein. Altogether roughly 1 million distinct CDR3 sequences are present, approximately 25% being singletons, with the ten largest covering 0.65% to 0.95%. These data were also filed under a second study, of T cells of mothers and their children. Per that study: Per 15 ul, 1.5 ug of RNA was used, with all extracted RNA going into cDNA synthesis.

J is TRBJ2-4 and V is TRBV28, with D uncertain. Sequenced sample: blood. This clonotype originated in a girl between 2 and 10 years old in good health. The CDR3 protein is CASSDRLAKNIQYL. CDR3 nucleotide sequence: TGTGCCAGCAGTGACCGACTAGCCAAAAACATTCAGTACCTC.